A single sample is the source of the 10 T cell receptor beta chains below, sequenced in a study of blood T cell repertoires in COVID-19. Libraries were prepared by immunoSEQ multiplex PCR; TCRdb keeps only in-frame clonotypes and omits some of them. The sample records a few hundred thousand clones, roughly 84% being singletons. Sequences were obtained from PBMCs or T cells enriched from blood (not recorded which). The receptors originated from a man aged 25 to 45 in a cohort exposed to, infected with or recovered from COVID-19 (not recorded which).

This chain uses TRBV7-3 with TRBJ2-1; 7 bases line up with TRBD2. The CDR3 sequence is 14 residues long. V lost 3 bases and J lost 1; bases outside the gene matches: 0. From germline, CDR1 is SGHTA and CDR2 FQGTGA. The DNA of the CDR3 is TGTGCCAGCAGCTTGGGGGGGTCCTACAATGAGCAGTTCTTC. Amino acid sequence: CASSLGGSYNEQFF.

The J gene is TRBJ2-7, the V gene TRBV6-5; D may be TRBD1 (5 bases). CDR1 is MNHEY and CDR2 is SVGAGI in the germline V gene. Between the trimmed V and J ends, which lost 4 bases and 1 base, there was a span of 17 bases. CDR3 size: 16 residues. CDR3 amino acids: CASSSPLVQGSYEQYF. DNA of the CDR3: TGTGCCAGCAGTTCGCCTCTGGTGCAGGGATCCTACGAGCAGTACTTC.

This chain links TRBV9 with TRBJ2-3, with TRBD2 matching 10 bases. The CDR3 is 16 residues long. V shed 0 bases and J 3 bases; nucleotides not matched to a gene: 4. Germline assignment: CDR1 SGDLS and CDR2 YYNGEE. The CDR3 DNA reads TGTGCCAGCAGCGTAGAACTAGCGGGATCGACAGATACGCAGTATTTT. It specifies CASSVELAGSTDTQYF.

The V call is TRBV4-2, the J call TRBJ1-1, with a weak D call TRBD1 (5 bases). From germline, CDR1 is LGHNA and CDR2 YNFKEQ. V lost 0 bases and J lost 4, with 9 bases in between. This CDR3 region has 14 residues. CDR3 nucleotide sequence: TGTGCCAGCAGCCAAGACAGACAGATCACTGAAGCTTTCTTT. Translated: CASSQDRQITEAFF.

The chain joins TRBV29-1 to TRBJ2-2; TRBD1 is a possible D gene (5 bases). CDR3 length: 12 amino acids. Germline CDR1 and CDR2: SQVTM and ANQGSEA. V shed 7 bases and J shed 3 bases, with 9 bases lying between them. The DNA for the CDR3 is TGCAGCGGACGACAGTACACCGGGGAGCTGTTTTTT. It specifies CSGRQYTGELFF.

The chain uses TRBV29-1 and TRBJ2-5; 7 bases line up with TRBD2. After removal of 7 bases from V and 4 bases from J, the junction contained 3 bases not matched to a gene. The CDR3 consists of 11 residues. Germline CDR1 SQVTM, CDR2 ANQGSEA. The CDR3 DNA follows: TGCAGCGGCGGGAGCTCAGAGACCCAGTACTTC. Translation gives CSGGSSETQYF.

The genes are TRBV7-9 and TRBJ2-5; D perhaps matches TRBD2 (5 bases). The CDR3 runs 15 residues. Germline loops: CDR1 SEHNR, CDR2 FQNEAQ (reference sequence). V was shortened by 4 bases and J by 7 bases, with 19 bases between the two germline ends. CDR3 sequence (DNA): TGTGCCAGCAGCTCAAATTTACTAGACTTGGGGACCCAGTACTTC. Residues: CASSSNLLDLGTQYF. Filled out from reference TRBV7-9 and TRBJ2-5, the complete variable domain reads DTGVSQNPRHKITKRGQNVTFRCDPISEHNRLYWYRQTLGQGPEFLTYFQNEAQLEKSRLLSDRFSAERPKGSFSTLEIQRTEQGDSAMYLCASSSNLLDLGTQYFGPGTRLLVL.

The CDR3, as DNA: TGTGCCAGCAGTGCCTCCACAGGAGCCAGAGAGCAGTACTTC. Amino acid sequence: CASSASTGAREQYF. The chain carries TRBV25-1 and TRBJ2-7, with D tentatively TRBD1 (5 bases). CDR3 size: 14 residues. The germline V gene encodes CDR1 MGHDK and CDR2 SYGVNS. V was pared by 4 bases and J by 7 bases, with 17 bases between.

The V gene is TRBV19, the J gene TRBJ2-5; 11 nucleotides agree with TRBD2. CDR1 and CDR2 (germline): LNHDA, SQIVND (reference sequence). The CDR3 length is 21 residues. V trimming: 1 base; J trimming: 1 base; junction bases outside the gene matches: 17. Written as DNA, the CDR3 is TGTGCCAGTAGTATAGTAAACATTAGGGGACTAGCGGCCTTACCCCAAGAGACCCAGTACTTC. It translates to CASSIVNIRGLAALPQETQYF.

This chain links TRBV7-9 with TRBJ1-4, with D maybe TRBD1 (6 bases). V lost 5 bases and J lost 7, with 14 bases in between. This CDR3 is 14 amino acids long. CDR1 is SEHNR and CDR2 is FQNEAQ in the germline V gene (reference sequence). CDR3 protein: CASSNGTNPEKLFF. CDR3 in DNA: TGTGCCAGCAGCAACGGGACAAACCCTGAAAAACTGTTTTTT.